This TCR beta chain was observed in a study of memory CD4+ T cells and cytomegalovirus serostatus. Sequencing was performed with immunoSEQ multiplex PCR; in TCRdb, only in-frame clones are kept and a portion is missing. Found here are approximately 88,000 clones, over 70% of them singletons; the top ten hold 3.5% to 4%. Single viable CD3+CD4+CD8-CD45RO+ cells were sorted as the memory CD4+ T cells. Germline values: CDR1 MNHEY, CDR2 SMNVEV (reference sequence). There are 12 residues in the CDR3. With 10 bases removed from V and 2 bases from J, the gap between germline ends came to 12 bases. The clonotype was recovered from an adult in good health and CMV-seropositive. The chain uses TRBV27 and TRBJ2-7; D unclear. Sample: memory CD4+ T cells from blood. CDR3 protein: CATADRAYEQYF. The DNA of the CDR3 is TGTGCCACCGCGGACCGAGCCTACGAGCAGTACTTC.